These 9 T cell receptor beta chains were sequenced from one sample in a study of shared clonotypes between healthy human individuals. Data came from immunoSEQ multiplex PCR; TCRdb stores just in-frame clones and leaves some out. The sample holds some 2 million clones, less than 95% seen once. The naive CD8 subset, CD45RO-negative cells positively selected for CCR7, excluded terminally differentiated effector memory CD45RA+ cells. The specimen sequenced was naive CD8+ T cells sorted from blood. The receptors come from a man between 18 and 35 years old in good health.

The V and J genes are TRBV7-2 and TRBJ2-1; D perhaps matches TRBD1 (6 bases). The V end lost 3 bases, the J end lost 5 bases, and 14 bases lay between the germline ends. The CDR3 is 15 residues long. Germline CDR1 reads SGHTA; CDR2 reads FQGNSA. DNA for the CDR3: TGTGCCAGCAGCTTTAAACGACAGGCTAACAATGAGCAGTTCTTC. It yields the protein CASSFKRQANNEQFF. Supplemented by reference TRBV7-2 and TRBJ2-1, the full variable domain reads GAGVSQSPSNKVTEKGKDVELRCDPISGHTALYWYRQSLGQGLEFLIYFQGNSAPDKSGLPSDRFSAERTGGSVSTLTIQRTQQEDSAVYLCASSFKRQANNEQFFGPGTRLTVL.

V gene TRBV7-8 combines with J gene TRBJ2-3; D remains unclear. CDR3 size: 15 residues. Germline CDR1 reads SGHVS; CDR2 reads FQNEAQ. Trimming shortened V by 7 bases and J by 1 base, and 15 bases separated the two germline ends. The CDR3 DNA follows: TGTGCCAGCACCCCCCCTTTAACTCGCACAGATACGCAGTATTTT. This gives the protein CASTPPLTRTDTQYF.

This sequence joins TRBV9 and TRBJ2-5; 10 positions match TRBD2. The CDR3 is 16 residues long. Unmatched junction bases numbered 6, after V lost 4 bases and J lost 0 bases. CDR1 SGDLS and CDR2 YYNGEE come from the germline V gene. CDR3 sequence reads: CASSPFSGGYQETQYF. The CDR3 DNA sequence: TGTGCCAGCAGCCCTTTTAGCGGGGGGTACCAAGAGACCCAGTACTTC. Full variable domain (outside the CDR3, taken from reference TRBV9 and TRBJ2-5): DSGVTQTPKHLITATGQRVTLRCSPRSGDLSVYWYQQSLDQGLQFLIQYYNGEERAKGNILERFSAQQFPDLHSELNLSSLELGDSALYFCASSPFSGGYQETQYFGPGTRLLVL.

The rearrangement joins TRBV19 to TRBJ1-2; D gene ambiguous. V gave up 5 bases and J gave up 6 bases, with 16 bases separating them. CDR1 and CDR2 from the germline V gene are LNHDA and SQIVND (reference sequence). The CDR3 extends over 14 amino acids. DNA of the CDR3: TGTGCCAGTAGTCCCCACATGAGTCTCGATGGCTACACCTTC. Residues: CASSPHMSLDGYTF.

V gene TRBV4-3 combines with J gene TRBJ1-2, with D tentatively TRBD1 (6 bases). CDR1 and CDR2 (germline): LGHNA, YSLEER. Trimming left V 1 base short and J 4 bases short, with 13 bases between. This CDR3 region has 15 residues. CDR3 coding DNA: TGCGCCAGCAGCCAAGCCAGGGGCTCAGGCTATGGCTACACCTTC. Protein sequence: CASSQARGSGYGYTF.

The chain is built from TRBV7-9 and TRBJ2-1, with D unclear. The V and J ends lost 0 bases and 6 bases respectively, with 12 bases between them. Germline CDR1 reads SEHNR; CDR2 reads FQNEAQ (reference sequence). The CDR3 is 15 residues long. The CDR3 loop reads CASSLASGLTNEQFF. Here the CDR3 DNA reads TGTGCCAGCAGCTTAGCATCTGGCCTAACCAATGAGCAGTTCTTC.

This rearrangement joins TRBV7-8 to TRBJ2-7; 14 bases match TRBD2. The germline V gene encodes CDR1 SGHVS and CDR2 FQNEAQ. Trimming cost V 5 bases and J 5 bases; bases outside gene matches: 8. This CDR3 contains 16 residues. CDR3 coding DNA: TGTGCCAGCAGCGCGGGACTAGCGGGAGTAGTCCACGAGCAGTACTTC. Translating gives CASSAGLAGVVHEQYF.

The chain links TRBV5-6 to TRBJ2-7; tentatively, D is TRBD1 (6 bases). Germline assignment: CDR1 SGHDT and CDR2 YYEEEE. This CDR3 has 15 amino acids. Between the trimmed V and J ends, which lost 4 bases and 0 bases, there was a span of 14 bases. This CDR3 reads CASSHRGWGSYEQYF. In DNA, the CDR3 is TGTGCCAGCAGCCATAGGGGGTGGGGCTCCTACGAGCAGTACTTC.

This chain connects TRBV4-3 to TRBJ2-3; TRBD1 aligns across 8 bases. Per the germline V gene, CDR1 is LGHNA and CDR2 is YSLEER. V was pared by 0 bases and J by 2 bases, with 10 bases of the junction left unmatched. This CDR3 has 18 residues. The CDR3 coding sequence is TGCGCCAGCAGCCAAGAAACAGGGGGACGGGAGAACACAGATACGCAGTATTTT. It yields the protein CASSQETGGRENTDTQYF.